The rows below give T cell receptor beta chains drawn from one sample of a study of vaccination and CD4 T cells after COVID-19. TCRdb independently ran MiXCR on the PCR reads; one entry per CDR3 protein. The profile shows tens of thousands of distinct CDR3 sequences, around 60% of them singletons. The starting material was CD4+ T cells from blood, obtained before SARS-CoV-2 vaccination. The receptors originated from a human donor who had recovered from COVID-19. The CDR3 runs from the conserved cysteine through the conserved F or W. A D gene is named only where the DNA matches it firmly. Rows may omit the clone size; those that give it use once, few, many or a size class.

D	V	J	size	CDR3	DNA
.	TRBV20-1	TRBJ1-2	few	CSARGVGAGYGYTF	TGCAGTGCTAGGGGGGTGGGCGCGGGATATGGCTACACCTTC
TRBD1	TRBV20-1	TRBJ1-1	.	CSAGEQGMQEGTEAFF	TGCAGTGCAGGGGAACAGGGGATGCAAGAGGGGACTGAAGCTTTCTTT
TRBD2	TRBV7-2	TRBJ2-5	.	CASSLGFRSGRPSGTQYF	TGTGCCAGCAGCTTAGGATTCAGGTCGGGCCGTCCTAGCGGGACCCAGTACTTC
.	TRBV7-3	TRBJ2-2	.	CASSRGGNTGELFF	TGTGCCAGCAGCAGGGGGGGGAACACCGGGGAGCTGTTTTTT
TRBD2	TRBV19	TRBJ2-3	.	CASSLTSGSYVGADTQYF	TGTGCCAGTAGTCTCACTAGCGGGTCTTACGTGGGGGCAGATACGCAGTATTTT
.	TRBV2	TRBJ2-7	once	CATNRPLEDEQYF	TGTGCCACCAACCGGCCCCTGGAAGACGAGCAGTACTTC
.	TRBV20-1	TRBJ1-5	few	CSAISPGARGQPQHF	TGCAGTGCTATTTCCCCAGGGGCAAGAGGTCAGCCCCAGCATTTT
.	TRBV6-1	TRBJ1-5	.	CASSPPLRDQPQHF	TGTGCCAGCAGTCCCCCGCTAAGGGATCAGCCCCAGCATTTT
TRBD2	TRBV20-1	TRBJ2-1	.	CSASGTSRSEQFF	TGCAGTGCTTCCGGGACTAGTCGAAGTGAGCAGTTCTTC
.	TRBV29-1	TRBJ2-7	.	CSVAVPPQQYEQYF	TGCAGCGTTGCCGTACCACCTCAACAATACGAGCAGTACTTC
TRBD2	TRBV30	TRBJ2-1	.	CAWSVGGSLVEQFF	TGTGCCTGGAGTGTTGGCGGGAGCTTGGTTGAGCAGTTCTTC
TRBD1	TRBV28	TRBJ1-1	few	CASSWDRNTEAFF	TGTGCCAGCAGTTGGGACAGGAACACTGAAGCTTTCTTT
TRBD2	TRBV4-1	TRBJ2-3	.	CASSQVFLAGVGDTQYF	TGCGCCAGCAGCCAAGTATTCCTAGCGGGAGTTGGAGATACGCAGTATTTT
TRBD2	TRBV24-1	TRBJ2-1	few	CATSAQTSGVSYNEQFF	TGTGCCACCAGTGCCCAGACTAGCGGGGTCTCCTACAATGAGCAGTTCTTC
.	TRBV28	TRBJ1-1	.	CASSLEWVGAFF	TGTGCCAGCAGTTTAGAGTGGGTCGGAGCTTTCTTT
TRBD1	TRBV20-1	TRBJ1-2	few	CSASDRGRFGYTF	TGCAGTGCTAGCGACAGGGGGCGCTTTGGCTACACCTTC
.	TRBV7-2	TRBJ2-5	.	CASSHITKETQYF	TGTGCCAGCAGCCATATTACCAAGGAGACCCAGTACTTC
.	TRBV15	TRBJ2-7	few	CATSRDRWYEQYF	TGTGCCACCAGCAGAGATCGGTGGTACGAGCAGTACTTC
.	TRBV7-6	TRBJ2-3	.	CASSFAEGLGIDTQYF	TGTGCCAGCAGCTTTGCGGAGGGCCTAGGTATAGATACGCAGTATTTT
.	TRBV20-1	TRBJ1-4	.	CSARGEKLFF	TGCAGTGCTAGAGGGGAAAAACTGTTTTTT
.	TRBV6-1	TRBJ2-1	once	CASSVQRALYNEQFF	TGTGCCAGCAGCGTACAGAGAGCATTATACAATGAGCAGTTCTTC
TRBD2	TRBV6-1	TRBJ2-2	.	CASSENSGRSVTGELFF	TGTGCCAGCAGTGAGAATAGCGGGAGGTCGGTCACCGGGGAGCTGTTTTTT
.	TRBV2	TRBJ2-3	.	CASRKGLSHYDTQYF	TGTGCCAGCAGGAAAGGGTTATCCCACTACGATACGCAGTATTTT
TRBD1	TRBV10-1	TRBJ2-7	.	CASSSYTGGAQYF	TGCGCCAGCAGTTCATACACAGGGGGAGCGCAGTACTTC
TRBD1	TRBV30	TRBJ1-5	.	CAWSSPGQGSQPQHF	TGTGCCTGGAGTTCCCCGGGACAGGGATCACAGCCCCAGCATTTT
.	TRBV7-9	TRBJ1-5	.	CASSLQGIGPQHF	TGTGCCAGCAGCTTACAGGGGATCGGGCCCCAGCATTTT
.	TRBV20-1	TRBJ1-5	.	CSADGRFGSNQPQHF	TGCAGTGCCGATGGGAGGTTCGGTAGCAATCAGCCCCAGCATTTT
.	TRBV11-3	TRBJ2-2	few	CASSLGRRETNGELFF	TGTGCCAGCAGCTTGGGCAGACGGGAGACTAACGGGGAGCTGTTTTTT
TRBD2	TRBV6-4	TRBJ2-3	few	CASSEGSGSDTQYF	TGTGCCAGCAGTGAAGGTAGCGGGTCGGATACGCAGTATTTT
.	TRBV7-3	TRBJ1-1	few	CASSLTGRPNTEAFF	TGTGCCAGCAGCTTAACCGGGCGGCCGAACACTGAAGCTTTCTTT
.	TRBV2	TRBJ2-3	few	CASRGWGDTQYF	TGTGCCAGCAGAGGGTGGGGGGATACGCAGTATTTT